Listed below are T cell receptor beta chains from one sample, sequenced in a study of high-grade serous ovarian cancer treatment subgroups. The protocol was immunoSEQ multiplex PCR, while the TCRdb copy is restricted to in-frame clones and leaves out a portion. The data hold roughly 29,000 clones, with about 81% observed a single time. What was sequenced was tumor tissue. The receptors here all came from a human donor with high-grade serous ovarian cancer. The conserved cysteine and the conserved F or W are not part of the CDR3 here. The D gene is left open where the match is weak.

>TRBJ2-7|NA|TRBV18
ASSPQGGEQY
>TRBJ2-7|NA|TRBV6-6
ASSYSTARGGYEQY
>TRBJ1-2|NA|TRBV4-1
ASSPGEGPGASFGYT
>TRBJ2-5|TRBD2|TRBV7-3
ASSWLAGETQY
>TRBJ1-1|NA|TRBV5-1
ASSSEGSVRSEAF
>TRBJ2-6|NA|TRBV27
ASCPGTAGSGANVLT
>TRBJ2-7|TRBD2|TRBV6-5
AISESGKDYEQY
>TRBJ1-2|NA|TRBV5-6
ASSLADRGYT
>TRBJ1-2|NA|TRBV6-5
ASSYSGQTYNYGYT
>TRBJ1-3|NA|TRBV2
ASRDSRSGNTIY
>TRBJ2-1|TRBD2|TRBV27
ASSLRGTSGINEQF
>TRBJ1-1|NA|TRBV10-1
ASSLEPNPTEAF
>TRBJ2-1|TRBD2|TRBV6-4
ASSRSGFERENEQF
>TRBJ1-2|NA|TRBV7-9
ASSLDSNYGYT
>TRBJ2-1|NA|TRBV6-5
ASSSQRAVRDNEQF
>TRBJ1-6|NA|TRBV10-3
AISPGPNSPLH
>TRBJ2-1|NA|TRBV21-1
CVSSYNEQF
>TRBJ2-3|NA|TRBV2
ASSERPPHTDTQY
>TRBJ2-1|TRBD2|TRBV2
ASRNTGTSSDSVNEQF
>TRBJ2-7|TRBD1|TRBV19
ASSIARQGAGGYEQY
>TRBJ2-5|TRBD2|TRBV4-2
ASSQGPTSGSQETQY
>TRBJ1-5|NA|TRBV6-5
ASSSRSNQPQH
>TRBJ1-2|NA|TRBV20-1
SATTVNT
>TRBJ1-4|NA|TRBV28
ASSVKRTAVGEKLF
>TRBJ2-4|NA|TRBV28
ASSSPGPSNIQY
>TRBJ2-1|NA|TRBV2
ASSWVDEQF
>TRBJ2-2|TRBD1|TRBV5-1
ASSLRGGTGGFGELF
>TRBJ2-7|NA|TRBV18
ASSPTGNTYEQY
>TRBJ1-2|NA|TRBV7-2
ASSPRGRANYGYT
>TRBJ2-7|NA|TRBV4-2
ASSQVGRGDEQY
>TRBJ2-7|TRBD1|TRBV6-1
ASSTGDPGGYEQY
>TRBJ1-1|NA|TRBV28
ASSPLGPAGASTEAF
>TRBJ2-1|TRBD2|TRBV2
ASSGGPYNEQF
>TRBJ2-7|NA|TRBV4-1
ASSQSGIIYEQY
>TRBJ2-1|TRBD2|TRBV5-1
ASSSVAGDYNEQF
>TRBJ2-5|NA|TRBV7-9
ASSLRAGGETQY
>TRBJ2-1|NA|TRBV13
ASSPGVGYDYNEQF
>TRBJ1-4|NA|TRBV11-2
ASSLNRFNEKLF
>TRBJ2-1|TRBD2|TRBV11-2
ASSWRGGRAYNEQF
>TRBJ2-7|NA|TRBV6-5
ASSSGQPPSYEQY
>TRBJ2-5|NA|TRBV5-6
ASSSWARNGETQY
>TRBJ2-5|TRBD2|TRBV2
ASRVGVGGRKETQY
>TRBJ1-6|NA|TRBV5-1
ASSGAGAYNSPLH
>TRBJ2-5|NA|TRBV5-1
ASSQGRTQETQY
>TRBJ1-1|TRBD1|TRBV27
ASSPGQGRMPVEAF
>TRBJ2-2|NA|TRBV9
ASSVRDRVGTGELF
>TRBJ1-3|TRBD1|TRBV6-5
ASRLTTGSGNTIY
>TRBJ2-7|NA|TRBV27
ASSSEGQKIYEQY
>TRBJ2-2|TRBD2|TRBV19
ASNRRSGRDTGELF
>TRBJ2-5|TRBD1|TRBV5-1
ASSLARTGQETQY
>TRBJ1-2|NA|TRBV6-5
ASSYSLGGGYGYT
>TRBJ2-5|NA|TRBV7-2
ASSLNGGQETQY
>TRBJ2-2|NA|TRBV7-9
ASSLKRGTGELF
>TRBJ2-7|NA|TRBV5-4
ASSFGQYEQY